One T cell receptor beta chain is described in this entry. Its target is not known. The data belong to a study of early T cells in non-severe SARS-CoV-2 infection. Overall study results and limits: Reliance on VDJdb matching favored anti-spike CD8 responses; private and CD4 specificities were missed.

TCRdb processed the 5' RACE reads anew with MiXCR; each CDR3 protein has one entry. The table shows 50,000 to 80,000 distinct CDR3 sequences, with roughly 8.2% occurring only once. The V end was cut by 2 bases, the J end by 3 bases, with 7 bases between. This CDR3 spans 13 amino acids. The germline V gene has CDR1 KGHSH and CDR2 LQKENI. The sample here was whole blood, taken at baseline. The chain is built from TRBV18 and TRBJ1-2; no firm D call. This TCR was recovered from an adult who was a healthcare worker with PCR-confirmed SARS-CoV-2 infection or an uninfected control (not recorded which). The CDR3 nucleotides are TGTGCCAGCTCACCAGGGGTTGACTATGGCTACACCTTC. It specifies CASSPGVDYGYTF.